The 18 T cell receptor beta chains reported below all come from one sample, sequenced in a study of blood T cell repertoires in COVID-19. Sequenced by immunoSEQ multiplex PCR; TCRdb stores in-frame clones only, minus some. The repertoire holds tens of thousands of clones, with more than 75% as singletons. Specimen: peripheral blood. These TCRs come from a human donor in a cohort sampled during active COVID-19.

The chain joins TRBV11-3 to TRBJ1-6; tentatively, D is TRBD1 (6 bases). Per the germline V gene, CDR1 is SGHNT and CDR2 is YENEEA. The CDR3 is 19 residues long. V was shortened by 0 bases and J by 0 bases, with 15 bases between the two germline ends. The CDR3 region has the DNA TGTGCCAGCAGCTTAGATCGGCGGGGGGCGAGCTCCTATAATTCACCCCTCCACTTT. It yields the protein CASSLDRRGASSYNSPLHF.

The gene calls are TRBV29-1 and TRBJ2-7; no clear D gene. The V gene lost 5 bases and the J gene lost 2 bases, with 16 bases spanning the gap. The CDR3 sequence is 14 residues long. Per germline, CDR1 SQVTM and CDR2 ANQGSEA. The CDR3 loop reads CSVRDELAPYEQYV. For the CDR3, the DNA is TGCAGCGTTAGAGATGAGCTCGCCCCCTACGAGCAGTACGTC.

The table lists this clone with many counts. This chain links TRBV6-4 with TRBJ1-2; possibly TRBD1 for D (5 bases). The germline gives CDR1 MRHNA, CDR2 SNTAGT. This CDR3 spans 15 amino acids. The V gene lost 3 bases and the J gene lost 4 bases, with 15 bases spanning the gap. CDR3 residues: CASSEGRGPSYGYTF. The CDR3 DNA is TGTGCCAGCAGTGAAGGGAGGGGCCCGTCCTATGGCTACACCTTC.

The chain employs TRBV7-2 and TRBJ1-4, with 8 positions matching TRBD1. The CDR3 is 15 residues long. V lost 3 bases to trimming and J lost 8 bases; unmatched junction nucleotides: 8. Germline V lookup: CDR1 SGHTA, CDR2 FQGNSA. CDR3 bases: TGTGCCAGCAGCTTCCAGACAGGGGTTGGGGAAAAACTGTTTTTT. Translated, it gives CASSFQTGVGEKLFF.

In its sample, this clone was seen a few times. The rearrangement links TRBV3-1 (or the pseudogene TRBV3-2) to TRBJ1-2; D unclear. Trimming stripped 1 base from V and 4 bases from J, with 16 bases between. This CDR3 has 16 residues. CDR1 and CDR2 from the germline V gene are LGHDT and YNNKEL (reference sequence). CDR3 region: CASSQGPYNPLYGYTF. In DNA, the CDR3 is TGTGCCAGCAGCCAAGGGCCGTATAACCCTCTCTATGGCTACACCTTC.

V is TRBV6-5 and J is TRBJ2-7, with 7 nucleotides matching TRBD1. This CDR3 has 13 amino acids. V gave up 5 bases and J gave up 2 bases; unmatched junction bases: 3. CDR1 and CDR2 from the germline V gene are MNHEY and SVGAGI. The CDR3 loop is CASSRGQAYEQYV. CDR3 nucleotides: TGTGCCAGCAGTAGAGGACAGGCCTACGAGCAGTACGTC.

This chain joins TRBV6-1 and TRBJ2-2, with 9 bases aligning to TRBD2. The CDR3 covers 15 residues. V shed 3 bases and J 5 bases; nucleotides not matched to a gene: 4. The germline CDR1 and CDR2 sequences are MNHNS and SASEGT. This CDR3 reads CASSEASGGTGELFF. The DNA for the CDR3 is TGTGCCAGCAGTGAGGCAAGCGGGGGGACCGGGGAGCTGTTTTTT.

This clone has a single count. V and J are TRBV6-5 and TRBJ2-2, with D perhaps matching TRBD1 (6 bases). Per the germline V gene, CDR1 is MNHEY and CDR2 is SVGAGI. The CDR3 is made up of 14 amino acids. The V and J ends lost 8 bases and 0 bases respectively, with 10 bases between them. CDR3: CASGTLSNTGELFF. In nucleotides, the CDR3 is TGTGCCAGCGGGACACTTTCGAACACCGGGGAGCTGTTTTTT.

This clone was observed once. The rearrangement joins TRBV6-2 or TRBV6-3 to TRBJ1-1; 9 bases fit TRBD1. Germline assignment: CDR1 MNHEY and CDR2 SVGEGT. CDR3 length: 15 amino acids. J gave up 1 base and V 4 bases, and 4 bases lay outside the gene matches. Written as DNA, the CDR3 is TGTGCCAGCAGTTCCATGGACAGGGGGAACACTGAAGCTTTCTTT. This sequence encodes CASSSMDRGNTEAFF.

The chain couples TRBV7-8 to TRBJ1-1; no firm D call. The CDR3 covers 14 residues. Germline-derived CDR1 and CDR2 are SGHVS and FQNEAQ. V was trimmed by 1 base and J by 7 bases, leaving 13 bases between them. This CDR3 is CASSLEVSGSEAFF. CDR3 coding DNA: TGTGCCAGCAGCTTAGAGGTATCGGGAAGTGAAGCTTTCTTT.

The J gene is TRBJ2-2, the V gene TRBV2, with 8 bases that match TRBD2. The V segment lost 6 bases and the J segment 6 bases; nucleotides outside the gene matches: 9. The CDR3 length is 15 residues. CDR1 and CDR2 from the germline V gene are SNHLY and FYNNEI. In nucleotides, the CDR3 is TGTGCCAGCAGGGTACAGGGTAGCGGGGCCGGGGAGCTGTTTTTT. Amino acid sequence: CASRVQGSGAGELFF.

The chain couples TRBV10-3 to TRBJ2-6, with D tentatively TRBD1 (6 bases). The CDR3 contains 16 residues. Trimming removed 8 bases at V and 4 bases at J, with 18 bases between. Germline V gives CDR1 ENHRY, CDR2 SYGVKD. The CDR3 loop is CAIATDSPSGANVLTF. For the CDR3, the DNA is TGTGCCATCGCGACGGACAGTCCGTCCGGGGCCAACGTCCTGACTTTC.

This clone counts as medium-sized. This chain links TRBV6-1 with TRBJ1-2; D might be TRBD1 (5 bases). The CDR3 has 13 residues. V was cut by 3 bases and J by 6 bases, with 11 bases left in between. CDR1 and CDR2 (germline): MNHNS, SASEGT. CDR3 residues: CASSETVNDGYTF. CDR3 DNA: TGTGCCAGCAGTGAGACAGTAAATGATGGCTACACCTTC.

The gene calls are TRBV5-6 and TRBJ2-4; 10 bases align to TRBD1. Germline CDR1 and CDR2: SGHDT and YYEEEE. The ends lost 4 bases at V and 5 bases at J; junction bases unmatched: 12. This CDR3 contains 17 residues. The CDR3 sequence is CASSRSIGDRGENIQYF. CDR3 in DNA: TGTGCCAGCAGCCGCTCCATTGGGGACAGGGGCGAAAACATTCAGTACTTC.

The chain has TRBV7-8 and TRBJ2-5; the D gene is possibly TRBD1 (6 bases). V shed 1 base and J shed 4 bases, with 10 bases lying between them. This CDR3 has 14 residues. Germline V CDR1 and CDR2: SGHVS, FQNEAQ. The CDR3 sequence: CASSLGTGRETQYF. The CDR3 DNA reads TGTGCCAGCAGCTTAGGTACAGGGCGAGAGACCCAGTACTTC.

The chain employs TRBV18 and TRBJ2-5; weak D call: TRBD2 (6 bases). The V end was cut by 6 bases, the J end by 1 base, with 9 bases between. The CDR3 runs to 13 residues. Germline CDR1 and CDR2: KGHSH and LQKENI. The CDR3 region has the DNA TGTGCCAGCTCCTTCGGGGGCCAAGAGACCCAGTACTTC. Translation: CASSFGGQETQYF.

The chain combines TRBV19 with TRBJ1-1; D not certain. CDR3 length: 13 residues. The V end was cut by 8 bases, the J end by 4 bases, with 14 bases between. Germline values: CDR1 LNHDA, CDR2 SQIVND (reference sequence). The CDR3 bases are TGTGCCAGTTCGGCCGGGGTAGGCACTGAAGCTTTCTTT. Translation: CASSAGVGTEAFF.

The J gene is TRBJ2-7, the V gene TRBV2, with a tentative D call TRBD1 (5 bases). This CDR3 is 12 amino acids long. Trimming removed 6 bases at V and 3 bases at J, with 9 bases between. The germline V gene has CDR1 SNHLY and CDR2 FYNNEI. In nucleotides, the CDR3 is TGTGCCAGCAGAGCCGACAGCTACGAGCAGTACTTC. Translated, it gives CASRADSYEQYF.